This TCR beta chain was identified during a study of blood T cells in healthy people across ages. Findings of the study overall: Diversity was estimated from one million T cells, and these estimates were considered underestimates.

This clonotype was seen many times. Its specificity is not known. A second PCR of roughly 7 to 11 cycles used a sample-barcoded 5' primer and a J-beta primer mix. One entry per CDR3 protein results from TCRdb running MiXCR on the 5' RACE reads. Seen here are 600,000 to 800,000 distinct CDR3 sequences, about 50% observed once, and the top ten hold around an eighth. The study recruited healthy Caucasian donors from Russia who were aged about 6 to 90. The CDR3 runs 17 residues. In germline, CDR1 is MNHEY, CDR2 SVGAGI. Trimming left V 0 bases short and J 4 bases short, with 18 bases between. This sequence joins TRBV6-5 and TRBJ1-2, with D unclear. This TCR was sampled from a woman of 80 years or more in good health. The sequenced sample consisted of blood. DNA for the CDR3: TGTGCCAGCAGTTACTCGATGCGGGCAGGAGGGAGCTATGGCTACACCTTC. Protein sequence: CASSYSMRAGGSYGYTF.